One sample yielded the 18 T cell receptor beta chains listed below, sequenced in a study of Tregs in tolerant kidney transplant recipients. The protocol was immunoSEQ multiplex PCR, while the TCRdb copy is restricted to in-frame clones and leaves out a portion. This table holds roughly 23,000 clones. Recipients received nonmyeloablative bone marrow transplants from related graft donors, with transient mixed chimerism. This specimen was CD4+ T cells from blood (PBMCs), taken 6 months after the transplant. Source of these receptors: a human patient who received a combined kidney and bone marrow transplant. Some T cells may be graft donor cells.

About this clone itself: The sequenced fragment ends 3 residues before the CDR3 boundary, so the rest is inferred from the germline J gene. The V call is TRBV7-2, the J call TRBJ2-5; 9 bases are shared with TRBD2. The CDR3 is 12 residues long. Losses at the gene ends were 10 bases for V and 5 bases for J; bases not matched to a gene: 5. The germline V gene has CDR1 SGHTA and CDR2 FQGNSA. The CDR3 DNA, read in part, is TGTGCCACCAAGAGCGGGGGGGAGACC. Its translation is CATKSGGET. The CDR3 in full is CATKSGGETQYF.

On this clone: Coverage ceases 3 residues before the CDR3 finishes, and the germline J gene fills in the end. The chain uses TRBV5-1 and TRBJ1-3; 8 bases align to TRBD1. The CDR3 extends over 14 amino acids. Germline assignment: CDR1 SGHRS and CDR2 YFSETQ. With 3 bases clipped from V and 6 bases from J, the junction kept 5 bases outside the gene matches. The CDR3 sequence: CASSSGGSINTIYF. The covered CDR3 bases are TGCGCCAGCAGCTCAGGGGGCTCGATAAACACC. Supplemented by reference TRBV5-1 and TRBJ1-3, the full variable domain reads KAGVTQTPRYLIKTRGQQVTLSCSPISGHRSVSWYQQTPGQGLQFLFEYFSETQRNKGNFPGRFSGRQFSNSRSEMNVSTLELGDSALYLCASSSGGSINTIYFGEGSWLTVV.

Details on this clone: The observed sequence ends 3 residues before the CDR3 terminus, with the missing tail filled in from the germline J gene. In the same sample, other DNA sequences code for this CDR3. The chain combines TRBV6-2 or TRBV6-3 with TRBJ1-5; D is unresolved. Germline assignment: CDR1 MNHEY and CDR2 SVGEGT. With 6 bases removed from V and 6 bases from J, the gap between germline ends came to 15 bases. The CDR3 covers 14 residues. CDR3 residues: CASSPPRAGQPQHF. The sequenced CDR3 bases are TGTGCCAGCAGCCCTCCAAGGGCGGGTCAGCCC.

CDR3 bases read: TGTGCCAGCAGTTATTCCCAGACC. Its protein product is CASSYSQT. The entire CDR3 is CASSYSQTQYF. The chain recombines TRBV7-9 with TRBJ2-5; D not resolved. The read falls 3 residues short of the CDR3 end, and the missing part is taken from the germline J gene. Germline CDR1 SEHNR, CDR2 FQNEAQ (reference sequence). Trimming took 6 bases from V and 6 from J, leaving 8 bases between them. The CDR3 loop spans 11 amino acids.

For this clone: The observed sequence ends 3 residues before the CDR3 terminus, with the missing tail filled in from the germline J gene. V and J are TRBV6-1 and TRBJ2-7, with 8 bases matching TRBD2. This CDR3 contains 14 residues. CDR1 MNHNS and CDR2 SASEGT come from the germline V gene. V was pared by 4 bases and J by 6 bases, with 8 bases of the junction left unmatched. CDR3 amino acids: CASSGGQGTSEQYF. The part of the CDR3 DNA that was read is TGTGCCAGCAGTGGCGGGCAGGGGACTAGCGAG.

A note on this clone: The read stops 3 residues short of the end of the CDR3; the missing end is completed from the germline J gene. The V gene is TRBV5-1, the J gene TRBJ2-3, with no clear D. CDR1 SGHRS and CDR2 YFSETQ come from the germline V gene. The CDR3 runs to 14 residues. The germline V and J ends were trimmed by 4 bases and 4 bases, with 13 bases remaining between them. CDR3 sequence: CASSVTLGADTQYF. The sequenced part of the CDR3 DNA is TGCGCCAGCAGCGTGACCCTAGGAGCAGATACG.

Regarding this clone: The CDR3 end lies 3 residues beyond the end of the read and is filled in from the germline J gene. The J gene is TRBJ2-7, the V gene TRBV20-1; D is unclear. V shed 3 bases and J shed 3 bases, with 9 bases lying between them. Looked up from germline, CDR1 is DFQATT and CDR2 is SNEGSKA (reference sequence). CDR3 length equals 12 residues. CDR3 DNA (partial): TGCAGTGCTAGTCATCAGAACTACGAG. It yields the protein CSASHQNYE. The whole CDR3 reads CSASHQNYEQYF.

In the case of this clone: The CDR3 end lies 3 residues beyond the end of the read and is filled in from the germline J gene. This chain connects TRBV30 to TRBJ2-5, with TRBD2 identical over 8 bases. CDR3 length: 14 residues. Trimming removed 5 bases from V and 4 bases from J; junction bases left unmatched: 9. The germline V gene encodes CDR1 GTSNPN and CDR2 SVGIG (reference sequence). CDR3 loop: CAWGSGSFLETQYF. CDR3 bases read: TGTGCCTGGGGGAGCGGGAGTTTCTTAGAGACC.

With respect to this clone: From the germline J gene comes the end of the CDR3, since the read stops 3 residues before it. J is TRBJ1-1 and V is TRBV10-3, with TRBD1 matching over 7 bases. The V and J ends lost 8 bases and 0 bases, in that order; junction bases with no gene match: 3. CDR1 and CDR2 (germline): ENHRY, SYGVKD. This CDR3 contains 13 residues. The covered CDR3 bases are TGTGCCATCGAGGACAGGTTGAACACTGAA. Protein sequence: CAIEDRLNTE. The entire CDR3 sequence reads CAIEDRLNTEAFF.

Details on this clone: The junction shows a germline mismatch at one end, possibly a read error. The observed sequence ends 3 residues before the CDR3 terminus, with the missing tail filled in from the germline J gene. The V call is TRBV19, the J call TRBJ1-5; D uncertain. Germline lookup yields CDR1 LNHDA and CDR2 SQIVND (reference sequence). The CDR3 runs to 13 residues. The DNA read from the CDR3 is TGTGCGAGTAAGCTGGAGGGTGATCAGCCC. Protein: CASKLEGDQP. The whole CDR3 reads CASKLEGDQPQHF.

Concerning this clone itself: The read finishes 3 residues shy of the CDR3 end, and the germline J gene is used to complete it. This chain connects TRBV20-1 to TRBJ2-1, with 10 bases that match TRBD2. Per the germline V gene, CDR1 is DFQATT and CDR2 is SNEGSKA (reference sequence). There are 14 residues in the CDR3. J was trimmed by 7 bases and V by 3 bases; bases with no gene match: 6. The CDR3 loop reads CSARSGGAGNEQFF. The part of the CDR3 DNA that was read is TGCAGTGCTAGGAGCGGGGGGGCCGGTAATGAG.

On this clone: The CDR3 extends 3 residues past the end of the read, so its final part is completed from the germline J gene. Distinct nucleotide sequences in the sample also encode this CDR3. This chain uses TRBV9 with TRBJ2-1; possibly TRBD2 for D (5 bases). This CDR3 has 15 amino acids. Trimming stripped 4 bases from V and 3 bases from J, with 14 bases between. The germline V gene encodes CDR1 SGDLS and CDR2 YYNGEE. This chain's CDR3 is CASSPRLALYNEQFF. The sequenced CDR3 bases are TGTGCCAGCAGCCCCCGGTTAGCGCTCTACAATGAG.

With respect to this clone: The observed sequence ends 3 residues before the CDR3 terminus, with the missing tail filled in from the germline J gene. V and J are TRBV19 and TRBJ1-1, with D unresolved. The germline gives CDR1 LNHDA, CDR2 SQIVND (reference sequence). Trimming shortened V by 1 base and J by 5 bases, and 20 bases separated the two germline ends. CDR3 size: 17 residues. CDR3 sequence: CASSIGRARRAGTEAFF. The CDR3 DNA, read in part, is TGTGCCAGTAGTATAGGGCGTGCCCGGAGAGCGGGAACTGAA.

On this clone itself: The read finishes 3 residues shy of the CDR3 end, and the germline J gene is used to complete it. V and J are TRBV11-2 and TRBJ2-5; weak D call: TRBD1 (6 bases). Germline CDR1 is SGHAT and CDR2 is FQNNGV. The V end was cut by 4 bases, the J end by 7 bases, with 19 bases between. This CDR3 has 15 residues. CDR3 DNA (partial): TGTGCCAGCAGCTCCTGGGACACCGCTGGCGCGACC. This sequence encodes CASSSWDTAGAT. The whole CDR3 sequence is CASSSWDTAGATQYF.

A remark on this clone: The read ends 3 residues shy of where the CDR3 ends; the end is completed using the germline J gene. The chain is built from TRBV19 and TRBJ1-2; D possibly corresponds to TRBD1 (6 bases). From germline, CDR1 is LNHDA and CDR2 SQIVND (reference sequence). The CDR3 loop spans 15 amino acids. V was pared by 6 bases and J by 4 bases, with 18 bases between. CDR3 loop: CASRPRGGLSYGYTF. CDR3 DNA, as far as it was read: TGTGCCAGTAGACCCCGCGGGGGGCTCTCCTATGGC.

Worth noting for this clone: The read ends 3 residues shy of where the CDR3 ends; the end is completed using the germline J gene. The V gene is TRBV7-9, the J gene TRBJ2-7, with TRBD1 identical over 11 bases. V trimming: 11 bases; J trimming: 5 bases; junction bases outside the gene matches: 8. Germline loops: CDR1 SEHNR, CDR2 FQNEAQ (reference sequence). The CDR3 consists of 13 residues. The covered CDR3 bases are TGTGCCTGGGGAGGGACAGGGGGGAACGAG. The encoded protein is CAWGGTGGNE. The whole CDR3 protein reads CAWGGTGGNEQYF.

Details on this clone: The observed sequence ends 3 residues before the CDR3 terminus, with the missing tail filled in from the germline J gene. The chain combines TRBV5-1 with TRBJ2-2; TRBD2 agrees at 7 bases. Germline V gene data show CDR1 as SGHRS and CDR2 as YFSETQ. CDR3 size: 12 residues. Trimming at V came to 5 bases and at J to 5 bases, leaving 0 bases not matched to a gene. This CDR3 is CASRGGTGELFF. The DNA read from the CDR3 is TGCGCCAGCAGGGGGGGGACCGGGGAG.

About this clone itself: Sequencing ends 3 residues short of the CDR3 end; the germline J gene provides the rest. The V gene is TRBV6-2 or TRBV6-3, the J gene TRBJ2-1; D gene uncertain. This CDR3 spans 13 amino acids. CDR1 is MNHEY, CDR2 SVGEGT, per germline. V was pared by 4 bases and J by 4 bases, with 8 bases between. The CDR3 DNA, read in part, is TGTGCCAGCAGTTCCGACTTTTACAATGAG. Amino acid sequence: CASSSDFYNE. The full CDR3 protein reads CASSSDFYNEQFF.